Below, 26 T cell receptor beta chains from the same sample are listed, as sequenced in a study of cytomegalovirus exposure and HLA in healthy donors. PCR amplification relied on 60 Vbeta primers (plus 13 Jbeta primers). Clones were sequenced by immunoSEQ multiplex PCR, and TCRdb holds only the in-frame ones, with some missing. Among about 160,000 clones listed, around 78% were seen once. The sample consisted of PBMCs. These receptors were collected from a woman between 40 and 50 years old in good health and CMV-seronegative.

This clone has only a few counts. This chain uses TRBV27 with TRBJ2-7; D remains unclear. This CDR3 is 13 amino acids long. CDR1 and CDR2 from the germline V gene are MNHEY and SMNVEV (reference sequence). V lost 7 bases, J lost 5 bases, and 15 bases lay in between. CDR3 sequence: CASTSLGVNEQYF. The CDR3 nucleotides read TGTGCCAGCACCTCCCTCGGTGTCAACGAGCAGTACTTC.

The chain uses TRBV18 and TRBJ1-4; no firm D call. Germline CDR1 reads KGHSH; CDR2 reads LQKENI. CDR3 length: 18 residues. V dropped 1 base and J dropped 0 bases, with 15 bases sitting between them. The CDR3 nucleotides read TGTGCCAGCTCACCACGAGCAAAAACAGAAGCAACTAATGAAAAACTGTTTTTT. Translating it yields CASSPRAKTEATNEKLFF. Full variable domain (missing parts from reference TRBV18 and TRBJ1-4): NAGVMQNPRHLVRRRGQEARLRCSPMKGHSHVYWYRQLPEEGLKFMVYLQKENIIDESGMPKERFSAEFPKEGPSILRIQQVVRGDSAAYFCASSPRAKTEATNEKLFFGSGTQLSVL.

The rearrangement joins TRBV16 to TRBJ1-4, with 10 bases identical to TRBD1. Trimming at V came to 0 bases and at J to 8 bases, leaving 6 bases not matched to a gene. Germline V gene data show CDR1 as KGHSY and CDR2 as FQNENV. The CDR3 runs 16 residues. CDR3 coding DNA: TGTGCCAGCAGCCAATCGGTGGGACAGGGGTTCGAAAAACTGTTTTTT. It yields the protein CASSQSVGQGFEKLFF.

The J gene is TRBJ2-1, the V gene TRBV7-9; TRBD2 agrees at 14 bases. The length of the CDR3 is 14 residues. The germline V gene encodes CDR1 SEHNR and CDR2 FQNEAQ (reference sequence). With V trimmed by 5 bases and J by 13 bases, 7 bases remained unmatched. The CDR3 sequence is CASSQPGLAGEQFF. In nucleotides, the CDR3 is TGTGCCAGCAGCCAACCGGGACTAGCGGGGGAACAGTTCTTC. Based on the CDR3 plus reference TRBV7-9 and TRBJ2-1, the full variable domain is DTGVSQNPRHKITKRGQNVTFRCDPISEHNRLYWYRQTLGQGPEFLTYFQNEAQLEKSRLLSDRFSAERPKGSFSTLEIQRTEQGDSAMYLCASSQPGLAGEQFFGPGTRLTVL.

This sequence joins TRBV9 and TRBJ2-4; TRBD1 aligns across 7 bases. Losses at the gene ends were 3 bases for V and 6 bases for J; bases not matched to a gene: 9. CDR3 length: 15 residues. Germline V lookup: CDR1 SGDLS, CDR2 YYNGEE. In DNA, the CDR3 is TGTGCCAGCAGCGCACGGGACAGCATTTCAAACATTCAGTACTTC. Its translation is CASSARDSISNIQYF. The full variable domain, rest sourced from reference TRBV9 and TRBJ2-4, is DSGVTQTPKHLITATGQRVTLRCSPRSGDLSVYWYQQSLDQGLQFLIQYYNGEERAKGNILERFSAQQFPDLHSELNLSSLELGDSALYFCASSARDSISNIQYFGAGTRLSVL.

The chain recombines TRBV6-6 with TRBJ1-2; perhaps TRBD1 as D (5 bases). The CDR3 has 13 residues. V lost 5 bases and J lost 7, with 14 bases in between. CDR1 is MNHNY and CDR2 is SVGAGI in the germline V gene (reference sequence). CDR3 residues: CASSTGTSPGYTF. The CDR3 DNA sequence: TGTGCCAGCAGTACCGGGACTAGTCCTGGCTACACCTTC.

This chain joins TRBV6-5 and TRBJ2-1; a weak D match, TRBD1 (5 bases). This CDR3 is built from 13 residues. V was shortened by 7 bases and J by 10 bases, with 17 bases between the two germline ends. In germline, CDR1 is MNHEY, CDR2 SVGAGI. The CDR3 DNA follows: TGTGCCAGCACCTCCGGACACCGGATGGAGCAGTTCTTC. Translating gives CASTSGHRMEQFF.

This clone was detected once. For the CDR3, the DNA is TGTGCCAGCTCACCACCTCGGGACAGGGGGTTCTACAATGAGCAGTTCTTC. It codes for CASSPPRDRGFYNEQFF. This sequence joins TRBV18 and TRBJ2-1; 11 bases are shared with TRBD1. The V gene's germline CDR1 is KGHSH and CDR2 LQKENI. This CDR3 has 17 residues. The junction had 4 bases not matched to a gene; V was cut back by 0 bases and J by 3 bases.

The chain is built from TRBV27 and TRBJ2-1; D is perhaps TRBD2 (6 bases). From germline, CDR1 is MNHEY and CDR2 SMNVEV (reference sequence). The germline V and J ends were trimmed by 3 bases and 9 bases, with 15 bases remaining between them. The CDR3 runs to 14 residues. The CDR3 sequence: CASSFFIPGGEQFF. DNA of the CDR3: TGTGCCAGCAGTTTCTTCATACCCGGGGGTGAGCAGTTCTTC.

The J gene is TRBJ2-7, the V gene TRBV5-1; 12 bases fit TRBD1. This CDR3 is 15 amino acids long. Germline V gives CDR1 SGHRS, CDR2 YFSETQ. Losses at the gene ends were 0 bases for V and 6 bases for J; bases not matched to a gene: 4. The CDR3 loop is CASSLEGTGGSEQYF. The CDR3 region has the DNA TGCGCCAGCAGCTTGGAGGGGACAGGGGGCTCCGAGCAGTACTTC. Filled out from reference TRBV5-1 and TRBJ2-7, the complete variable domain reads KAGVTQTPRYLIKTRGQQVTLSCSPISGHRSVSWYQQTPGQGLQFLFEYFSETQRNKGNFPGRFSGRQFSNSRSEMNVSTLELGDSALYLCASSLEGTGGSEQYFGPGTRLTVT.

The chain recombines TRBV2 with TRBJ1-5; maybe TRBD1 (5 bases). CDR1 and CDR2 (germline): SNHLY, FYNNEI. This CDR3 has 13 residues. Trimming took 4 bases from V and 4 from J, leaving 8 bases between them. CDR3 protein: CASSGGGNQPQHF. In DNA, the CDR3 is TGTGCCAGCAGTGGCGGGGGAAATCAGCCCCAGCATTTT.

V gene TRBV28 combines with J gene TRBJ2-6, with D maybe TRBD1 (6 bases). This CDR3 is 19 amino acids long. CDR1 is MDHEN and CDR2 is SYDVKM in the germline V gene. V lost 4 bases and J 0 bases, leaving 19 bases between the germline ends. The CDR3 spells CASSSRKQGFRSGANVLTF. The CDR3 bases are TGTGCCAGCAGTTCCCGAAAACAGGGATTCCGCTCTGGGGCCAACGTCCTGACTTTC.

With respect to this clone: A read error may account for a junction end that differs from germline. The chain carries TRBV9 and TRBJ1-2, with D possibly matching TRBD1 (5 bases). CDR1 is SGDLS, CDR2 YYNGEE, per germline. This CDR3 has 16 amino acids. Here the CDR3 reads CAGSVVQGTAKYGYTF. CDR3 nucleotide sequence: TGTGCCGGCAGCGTAGTCCAGGGTACCGCCAAATATGGCTACACCTTC.

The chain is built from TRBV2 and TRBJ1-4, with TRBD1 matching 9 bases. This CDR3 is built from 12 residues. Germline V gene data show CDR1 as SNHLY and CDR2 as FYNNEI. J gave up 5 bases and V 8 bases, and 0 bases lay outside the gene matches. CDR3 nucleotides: TGTGCCAGCGGGACAGGGAATGAAAAACTGTTTTTT. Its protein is CASGTGNEKLFF.

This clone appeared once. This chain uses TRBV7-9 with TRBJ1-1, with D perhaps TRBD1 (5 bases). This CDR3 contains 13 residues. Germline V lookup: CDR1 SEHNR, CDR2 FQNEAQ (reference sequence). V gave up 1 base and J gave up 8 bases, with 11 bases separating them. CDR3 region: CASSLEQVGEAFF. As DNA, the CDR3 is TGTGCCAGCAGCTTAGAACAGGTTGGAGAAGCTTTCTTT.

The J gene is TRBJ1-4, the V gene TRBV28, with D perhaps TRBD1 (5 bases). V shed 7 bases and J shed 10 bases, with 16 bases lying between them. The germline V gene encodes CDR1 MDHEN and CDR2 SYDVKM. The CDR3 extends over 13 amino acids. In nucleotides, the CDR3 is TGTGCCAGCATTCAGGGAAATGAAGGAAAACTGTTTTTT. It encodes CASIQGNEGKLFF.

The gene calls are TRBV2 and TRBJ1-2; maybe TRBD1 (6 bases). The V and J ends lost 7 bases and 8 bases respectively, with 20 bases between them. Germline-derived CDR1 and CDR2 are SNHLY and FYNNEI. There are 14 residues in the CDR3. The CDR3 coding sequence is TGTGCCAGCACCCCGGGGGGGGCCCCTAGGGGCTACACCTTC. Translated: CASTPGGAPRGYTF.

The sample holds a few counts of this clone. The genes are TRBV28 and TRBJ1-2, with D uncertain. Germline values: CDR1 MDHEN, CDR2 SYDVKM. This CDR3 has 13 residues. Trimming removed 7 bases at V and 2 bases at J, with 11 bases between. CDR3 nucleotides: TGTGCCAGCACCCCGGCGGGAAACTATGGCTACACCTTC. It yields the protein CASTPAGNYGYTF.

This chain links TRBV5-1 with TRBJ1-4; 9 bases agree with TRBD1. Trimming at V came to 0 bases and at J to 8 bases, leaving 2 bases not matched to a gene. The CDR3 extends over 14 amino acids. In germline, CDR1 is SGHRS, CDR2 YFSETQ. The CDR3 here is CASSLGQGVEKLFF. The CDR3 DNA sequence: TGCGCCAGCAGCTTGGGACAGGGGGTAGAAAAACTGTTTTTT. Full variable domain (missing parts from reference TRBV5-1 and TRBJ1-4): KAGVTQTPRYLIKTRGQQVTLSCSPISGHRSVSWYQQTPGQGLQFLFEYFSETQRNKGNFPGRFSGRQFSNSRSEMNVSTLELGDSALYLCASSLGQGVEKLFFGSGTQLSVL.

CDR3 in DNA: TGTGCCACCAGCAGAGAATACAGCACCCTCTACGAGCAGTACTTC. Its translation: CATSREYSTLYEQYF. This chain uses TRBV15 with TRBJ2-7; D unclear. CDR3 length: 15 amino acids. Per germline, CDR1 LNHNV and CDR2 YYDKDF (reference sequence). V lost 0 bases and J 3 bases, leaving 12 bases between the germline ends.

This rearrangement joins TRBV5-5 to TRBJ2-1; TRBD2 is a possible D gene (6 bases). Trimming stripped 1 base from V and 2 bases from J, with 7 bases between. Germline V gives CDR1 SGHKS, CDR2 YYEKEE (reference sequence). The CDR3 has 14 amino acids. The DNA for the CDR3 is TGTGCCAGCAGCTTGTCGGGGGCCTACAATGAGCAGTTCTTC. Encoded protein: CASSLSGAYNEQFF.

The CDR3 DNA reads as TGCGCCAGCGGTGGCCTATATACTGACAGGGAAGGTGCGGTAAACTATGGCTACACCTTC. Residues: CASGGLYTDREGAVNYGYTF. The rearrangement joins TRBV4-1 to TRBJ1-2, with TRBD1 matching 7 bases. Germline CDR1 is MGHRA and CDR2 is YSYEKL. The CDR3 is 20 residues long. V lost 8 bases, J lost 2 bases, and 26 bases stayed unmatched.

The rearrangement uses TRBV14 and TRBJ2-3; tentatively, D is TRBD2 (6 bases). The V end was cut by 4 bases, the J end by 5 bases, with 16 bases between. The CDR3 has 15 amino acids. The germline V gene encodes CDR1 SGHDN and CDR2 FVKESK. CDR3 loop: CASSLTREAGDTQYF. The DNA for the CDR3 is TGTGCCAGCAGCCTTACAAGGGAAGCGGGAGATACGCAGTATTTT.

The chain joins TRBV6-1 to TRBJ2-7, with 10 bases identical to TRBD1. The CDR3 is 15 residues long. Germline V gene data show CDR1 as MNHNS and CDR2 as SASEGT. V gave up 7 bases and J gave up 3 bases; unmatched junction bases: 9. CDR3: CASTAQDRGHYEQYF. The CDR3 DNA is TGTGCCAGCACTGCCCAAGACAGGGGGCACTACGAGCAGTACTTC.

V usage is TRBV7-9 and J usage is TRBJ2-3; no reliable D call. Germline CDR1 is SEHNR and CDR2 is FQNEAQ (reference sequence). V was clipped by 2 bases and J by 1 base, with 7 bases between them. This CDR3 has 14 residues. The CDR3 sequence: CASSLPQGTDTQYF. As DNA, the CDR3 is TGTGCCAGCAGCTTACCGCAGGGCACAGATACGCAGTATTTT.

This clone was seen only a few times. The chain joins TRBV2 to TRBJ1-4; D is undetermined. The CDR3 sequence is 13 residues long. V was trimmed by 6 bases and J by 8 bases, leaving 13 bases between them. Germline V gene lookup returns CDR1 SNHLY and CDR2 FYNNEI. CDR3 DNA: TGTGCCAGCAGGCTGGAAGTCGGGGAAAAACTGTTTTTT. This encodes CASRLEVGEKLFF. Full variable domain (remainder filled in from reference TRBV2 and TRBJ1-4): EPEVTQTPSHQVTQMGQEVILRCVPISNHLYFYWYRQILGQKVEFLVSFYNNEISEKSEIFDDQFSVERPDGSNFTLKIRSTKLEDSAMYFCASRLEVGEKLFFGSGTQLSVL.